This T cell receptor beta chain was retrieved from a study of shared clonotypes between healthy human individuals. Looking at the study overall: The donor group consisted of a couple of women and a few men, aged 18 to 49.

Details on this clone: Its antigen is currently unknown. Distinct nucleotide sequences in the sample also encode this CDR3.

In the original analysis: For the immunoSEQ data, sequences were junction-only without quality scores, so filtering differed. The assay was immunoSEQ multiplex PCR, and TCRdb's table has in-frame clones only and misses some. For V, J and clone size, that table is used; D and trimming come from the DNA. Among about 2.1 million clones, about 94% were seen once, and the ten largest hold roughly 1.7%. Study observations and caveats: It was only blood that was sampled, and tissue repertoires likely differ.

It was CD45RO-negative cells, positively selected for CCR7, that made up naive CD8 cells, with terminally differentiated effector memory CD45RA+ cells excluded. The sample was naive CD8+ T cells from PBMCs. The TCR sequence derives from a man between 18 and 35 years old in good health. Some clones in this sample may be carry-over from other donors' samples.

The CDR3 reads CASSGDREEQYF. CDR3 nucleotides: TGTGCCAGCAGCGGTGACAGAGAGGAGCAGTACTTC. V gene TRBV7-9 combines with J gene TRBJ2-7, with a weak D call TRBD1 (5 bases). CDR3 length equals 12 residues. Trimming took off 5 bases at V and 7 bases at J, with 12 bases between the two ends. In germline, CDR1 is SEHNR, CDR2 FQNEAQ (reference sequence).